The entry below gives a single T cell receptor beta chain sequence along with its context. Antigen specificity is unknown. Every patient experienced relapse after autologous stem cell transplantation, and brentuximab vedotin exposure varied. These data come from a study of PD-1 blockade in classical Hodgkin lymphoma. Whole-study context: Patients received nivolumab 3 mg/kg intravenously every 2 weeks.

The method was immunoSEQ multiplex PCR; TCRdb's version includes in-frame clones alone and lacks a portion of them. Of tens of thousands of clones in the sample, around nine tenths were seen once. The study's findings and limits: The study found that TCR diversity rose significantly by C4D1 in CD4+ but not CD8+ cells. Similar baseline diversity was found in complete responders and newly diagnosed patients. Newly diagnosed patients were reported to start with lower TCR diversity than healthy donors.

The V gene's germline CDR1 is SGDLS and CDR2 YYNGEE. The CDR3 extends over 16 amino acids. Unmatched junction bases numbered 3, after V lost 0 bases and J lost 1 base. This specimen was peripheral blood mononuclear cells (PBMCs), taken at baseline. The V gene is TRBV9, the J gene TRBJ2-3; 9 bases agree with TRBD2. This sequence was found in a human donor with classical Hodgkin lymphoma. In nucleotides, the CDR3 is TGTGCCAGCAGCGTAGGGCTAGCGGGACGCACAGATACGCAGTATTTT. This encodes CASSVGLAGRTDTQYF.